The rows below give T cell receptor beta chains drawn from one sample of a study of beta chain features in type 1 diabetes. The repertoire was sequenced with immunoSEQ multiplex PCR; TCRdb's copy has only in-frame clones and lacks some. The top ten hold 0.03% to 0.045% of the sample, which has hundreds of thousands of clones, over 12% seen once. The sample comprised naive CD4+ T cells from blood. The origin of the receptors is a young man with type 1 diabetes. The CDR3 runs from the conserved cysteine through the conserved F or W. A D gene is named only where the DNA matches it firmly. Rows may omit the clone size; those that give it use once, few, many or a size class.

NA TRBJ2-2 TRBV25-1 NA CASSPSIANTGELFF TGTGCCAGCAGTCCGAGTATCGCGAACACCGGGGAGCTGTTTTTT
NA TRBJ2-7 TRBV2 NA CASSEGGEIYEQYF TGTGCCAGCAGTGAGGGGGGCGAGATTTACGAGCAGTACTTC
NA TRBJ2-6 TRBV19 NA CASSNVGPGISRANVLTF TGTGCCAGTAGTAATGTGGGACCGGGAATCTCTCGGGCCAACGTCCTGACTTTC
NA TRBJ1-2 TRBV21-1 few CASRRGYGYTF TGTGCCAGCAGGAGGGGCTATGGCTACACCTTC
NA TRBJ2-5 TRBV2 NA CATTRQLTGEETQYF TGTGCCACCACCCGGCAGCTCACAGGCGAAGAGACCCAGTACTTC
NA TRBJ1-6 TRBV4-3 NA CASSPTERGGSPLHF TGCGCCAGCAGCCCCACAGAGAGGGGTGGTTCACCCCTCCACTTT
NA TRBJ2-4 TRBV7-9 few CASSPQGAKNIQYF TGTGCCAGCAGCCCGCAGGGAGCCAAAAACATTCAGTACTTC
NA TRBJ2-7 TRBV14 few CASSQISYEQYF TGTGCCAGCAGCCAAATCTCCTACGAGCAGTACTTC
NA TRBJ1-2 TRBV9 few CASSVDRAGGYTF TGTGCCAGCAGCGTAGACAGGGCGGGCGGCTACACCTTC
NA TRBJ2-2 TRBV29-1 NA CSGRVTGELFF TGCAGCGGAAGGGTGACCGGGGAGCTGTTTTTT
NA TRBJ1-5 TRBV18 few CASSPGQGDSNQPQHF TGTGCCAGCTCACCTGGGCAGGGTGATAGCAATCAGCCCCAGCATTTT
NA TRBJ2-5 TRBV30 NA CAWAVAYQETQYF TGTGCCTGGGCAGTGGCATACCAAGAGACCCAGTACTTC
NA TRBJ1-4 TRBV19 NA CASSEQGGDEKLFF TGTGCCAGTAGTGAACAGGGTGGAGATGAAAAACTGTTTTTT
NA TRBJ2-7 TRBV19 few CASSIFGTKISYEQYF TGTGCCAGTAGTATCTTCGGGACAAAAATATCCTACGAGCAGTACTTC
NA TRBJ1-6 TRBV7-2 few CASSLVAGTNSPLHF TGTGCCAGCAGCTTAGTGGCAGGGACTAATTCACCCCTCCACTTT
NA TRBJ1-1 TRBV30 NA CAWRQVRLTEAFF TGTGCCTGGAGGCAAGTGAGGCTAACTGAAGCTTTCTTT